These 5 T cell receptor beta chains share one sample of origin, sequenced in a study of blood T cell repertoires in COVID-19. Sequencing used immunoSEQ multiplex PCR; TCRdb keeps in-frame clones, though not all of them. The sample has around 270,000 clones, roughly 84% seen once. Sequenced material: peripheral blood. Receptor source: a person aged 70 to 80 with COVID-19, enrolled during active disease.

This sequence joins TRBV7-2 and TRBJ2-5; tentatively, D is TRBD2 (6 bases). Trimming removed 2 bases at V and 0 bases at J, with 22 bases between. The CDR3 loop spans 19 amino acids. Germline CDR1 SGHTA, CDR2 FQGNSA. The CDR3 loop reads CASSLLAGWGMGDQETQYF. In nucleotides, the CDR3 is TGTGCCAGCAGCTTACTCGCGGGGTGGGGTATGGGCGACCAAGAGACCCAGTACTTC.

This clone was detected only a few times. The chain uses TRBV5-1 and TRBJ2-4; possibly TRBD2 for D (5 bases). V was trimmed by 1 base and J by 8 bases, leaving 16 bases between them. Germline-derived CDR1 and CDR2 are SGHRS and YFSETQ. The length of the CDR3 is 15 residues. The CDR3 DNA reads TGCGCCAGCAGCTTGCGGGGTGTTGCGAATGACATTCAGTACTTC. Protein product: CASSLRGVANDIQYF. Full variable domain (rest looked up from reference TRBV5-1 and TRBJ2-4): KAGVTQTPRYLIKTRGQQVTLSCSPISGHRSVSWYQQTPGQGLQFLFEYFSETQRNKGNFPGRFSGRQFSNSRSEMNVSTLELGDSALYLCASSLRGVANDIQYFGAGTRLSVL.

The chain links TRBV6-5 to TRBJ1-4, with 7 nucleotides matching TRBD1. This CDR3 spans 15 amino acids. The V and J ends lost 5 bases and 8 bases, in that order; junction bases with no gene match: 11. The germline V gene has CDR1 MNHEY and CDR2 SVGAGI. CDR3 in amino acids: CASSPRGTVTEKLFF. In nucleotides, the CDR3 is TGTGCCAGCAGTCCCCGCGGGACAGTTACAGAAAAACTGTTTTTT.

This sequence joins TRBV27 and TRBJ1-2; TRBD1 is a possible D gene (5 bases). This CDR3 is built from 14 residues. The V end lost 5 bases, the J end lost 4 bases, and 14 bases lay between the germline ends. Germline CDR1 MNHEY, CDR2 SMNVEV (reference sequence). CDR3 nucleotides: TGTGCCAGCAGTCCCTTAGACGGGGGCTATGGCTACACCTTC. This gives the protein CASSPLDGGYGYTF.

The rearrangement uses TRBV5-4 and TRBJ2-7; tentatively, D is TRBD2 (5 bases). Trimming removed 3 bases at V and 6 bases at J, with 13 bases between. Germline assignment: CDR1 SGHNT and CDR2 YYREEE (reference sequence). The CDR3 runs to 13 residues. The CDR3 loop is CASSSTVATEQYF. CDR3 nucleotides: TGTGCCAGCAGCTCGACCGTAGCGACCGAGCAGTACTTC.